These 12 T cell receptor beta chains share one sample of origin, sequenced in a study of beta chain features in type 1 diabetes. Study results and limitations: Among patients with Type 1 diabetes, TCRB CDR3s were moderately but significantly shorter in every one of the four CD4+ subsets.

Their antigens remain unidentified. TCRB transcripts that were expressed got sequenced, as all of the isolated RNA had been reverse transcribed. Repertoires were generated with immunoSEQ multiplex PCR, while TCRdb's copy carries only in-frame clones and drops some. The sample gives around 340,000 clones, 9.3% of which show up once; 1% is in the top ten. Sequenced sample: central memory CD4+ T cells from blood. Receptors originate from a young man with type 1 diabetes.

This clone was detected only a few times. This sequence joins TRBV5-4 and TRBJ2-3, with TRBD2 matching over 8 bases. With V trimmed by 0 bases and J by 4 bases, 7 bases remained unmatched. Germline V gives CDR1 SGHNT, CDR2 YYREEE (reference sequence). The CDR3 spans 16 residues. CDR3 amino acids: CASSLEGTRGPDTQYF. The DNA of the CDR3 is TGTGCCAGCAGCTTGGAAGGGACTAGAGGCCCAGATACGCAGTATTTT.

This clone occurred a few times. The same CDR3 can be traced to other DNA sequences in this sample. V usage is TRBV2 and J usage is TRBJ1-5; D perhaps matches TRBD1 (6 bases). The length of the CDR3 is 14 residues. Germline CDR1 is SNHLY and CDR2 is FYNNEI. With 4 bases removed from V and 2 bases from J, the gap between germline ends came to 9 bases. CDR3 sequence (DNA): TGTGCCAGCAGTGTGTCAGGGGGCAATCAGCCCCAGCATTTT. Translating it yields CASSVSGGNQPQHF.

On this clone itself: One junction end disagrees with the germline gene, perhaps due to a read error. This chain uses TRBV7-7 with TRBJ1-2, with TRBD1 matching 9 bases. CDR3 size: 16 residues. The germline gives CDR1 SSHAT, CDR2 FNYEAQ (reference sequence). The CDR3 spells CASSLPGDRESCGYTF. In nucleotides, the CDR3 is TGTGCTAGCAGCTTACCGGGGGACAGGGAATCCTGTGGCTACACCTTC.

The chain combines TRBV19 with TRBJ1-1; TRBD1 might be the D (6 bases). Trimming took 3 bases from V and 1 from J, leaving 24 bases between them. CDR3 size: 19 residues. CDR1 and CDR2 (germline): LNHDA, SQIVND (reference sequence). The CDR3 is CASSMGIGGSIGRNTEAFF. For the CDR3, the DNA is TGTGCCAGTAGTATGGGAATCGGGGGCTCAATCGGGCGGAACACTGAAGCTTTCTTT.

This rearrangement joins TRBV2 to TRBJ2-5, with 7 bases that match TRBD1. Per germline, CDR1 SNHLY and CDR2 FYNNEI. J was trimmed by 5 bases and V by 6 bases; bases with no gene match: 9. The length of the CDR3 is 14 residues. For the CDR3, the DNA is TGTGCCAGCAGCTTACAGGGGCGCCTGGAGACCCAGTACTTC. Translation: CASSLQGRLETQYF. Full variable domain (remainder filled in from reference TRBV2 and TRBJ2-5): EPEVTQTPSHQVTQMGQEVILRCVPISNHLYFYWYRQILGQKVEFLVSFYNNEISEKSEIFDDQFSVERPDGSNFTLKIRSTKLEDSAMYFCASSLQGRLETQYFGPGTRLLVL.

The rearrangement links TRBV5-8 to TRBJ2-5; D gene ambiguous. The V gene's germline CDR1 is SGHTS and CDR2 YDEGEE. The CDR3 covers 17 residues. V gave up 1 base and J gave up 0 bases, with 16 bases separating them. The CDR3 spells CASSLSRGARYQETQYF. The CDR3 DNA reads TGTGCCAGCAGCTTGTCCAGAGGCGCCCGGTACCAAGAGACCCAGTACTTC. The variable domain in full, with the rest retrieved from reference TRBV5-8 and TRBJ2-5, is EAGVTQSPTHLIKTRGQQATLRCSPISGHTSVYWYQQALGLGLQFLLWYDEGEERNRGNFPPRFSGRQFPNYSSELNVNALELEDSALYLCASSLSRGARYQETQYFGPGTRLLVL.

This clone was observed a few times. The chain joins TRBV19 to TRBJ1-2; weak D call: TRBD1 (5 bases). The ends were cut back, 3 bases at V and 6 bases at J, with 11 bases in the middle. CDR3 length: 13 amino acids. CDR1 LNHDA and CDR2 SQIVND come from the germline V gene (reference sequence). CDR3 in amino acids: CASSIQGLDGYTF. CDR3 sequence (DNA): TGTGCCAGTAGTATCCAGGGTTTGGATGGCTACACCTTC. Based on the CDR3 plus reference TRBV19 and TRBJ1-2, the full variable domain is DGGITQSPKYLFRKEGQNVTLSCEQNLNHDAMYWYRQDPGQGLRLIYYSQIVNDFQKGDIAEGYSVSREKKESFPLTVTSAQKNPTAFYLCASSIQGLDGYTFGSGTRLTVV.

The chain couples TRBV6-5 to TRBJ1-4; no clear D gene. CDR3 length: 13 amino acids. From germline, CDR1 is MNHEY and CDR2 SVGAGI. Trimming stripped 6 bases from V and 3 bases from J, with 8 bases between. CDR3 region: CASRRGANEKLFF. CDR3 nucleotides: TGTGCCAGCAGGAGAGGAGCTAATGAAAAACTGTTTTTT.

This clone was recorded a few times. The chain is built from TRBV9 and TRBJ1-1; D unclear. The CDR3 extends over 13 amino acids. V was trimmed by 3 bases and J by 6 bases, leaving 12 bases between them. Germline V gene lookup returns CDR1 SGDLS and CDR2 YYNGEE. This CDR3 reads CASSGTAGAEAFF. The CDR3 nucleotides read TGTGCCAGCAGCGGGACGGCTGGCGCTGAAGCTTTCTTT.

The chain uses TRBV5-1 and TRBJ2-1; D call uncertain. The CDR3 has 13 residues. V was cut by 1 base and J by 5 bases, with 7 bases left in between. Germline-derived CDR1 and CDR2 are SGHRS and YFSETQ. CDR3 amino acids: CASSLNLNNEQFF. The CDR3 nucleotides read TGCGCCAGCAGCTTGAATCTAAACAATGAGCAGTTCTTC.

This clone was counted only a few times. This sequence joins TRBV11-2 and TRBJ2-5; 7 nucleotides line up with TRBD2. Germline trimming cut 1 base from V and 3 bases from J; bases unmatched to any gene: 11. In germline, CDR1 is SGHAT, CDR2 FQNNGV. This CDR3 is 17 amino acids long. The DNA of the CDR3 is TGTGCCAGCAGCTTAGCCCTCATGGTAGCGGGTGAAGAGACCCAGTACTTC. Protein product: CASSLALMVAGEETQYF.

The table lists this clone with a few counts. V usage is TRBV28 and J usage is TRBJ1-4, with D unresolved. The CDR3 has 12 residues. Germline loops: CDR1 MDHEN, CDR2 SYDVKM. V lost 7 bases and J 0 bases, leaving 3 bases between the germline ends. The CDR3 here is CASTSTNEKLFF. The DNA of the CDR3 is TGTGCCAGCACCTCAACTAATGAAAAACTGTTTTTT.